These 23 T cell receptor beta chains were sequenced from one sample in a study of blood T cell repertoires in COVID-19. TCRdb's copy holds only in-frame clones and misses some; the assay was immunoSEQ multiplex PCR. The profile shows roughly 150,000 clones, over 75% of them singletons. The sequenced sample consisted of peripheral blood. These receptors were taken from a human donor in a cohort sampled during active COVID-19.

This clone was seen only a few times. The chain uses TRBV19 and TRBJ1-6, with D perhaps TRBD1 (5 bases). The germline CDR1 and CDR2 sequences are LNHDA and SQIVND (reference sequence). V lost 3 bases to trimming and J lost 5 bases, with 11 bases between them. This CDR3 has 15 amino acids. CDR3: CASSIFVQDNSPLHF. The CDR3 DNA is TGTGCCAGTAGTATTTTTGTACAGGATAATTCACCCCTCCACTTT.

V gene TRBV12-3 or TRBV12-4 combines with J gene TRBJ1-5; tentative D call: TRBD1 (5 bases). V lost 5 bases and J 9 bases, leaving 11 bases between the germline ends. The CDR3 is made up of 12 amino acids. CDR3 loop: CASSRTISPQHF. The CDR3, as DNA: TGTGCCAGCAGTCGGACAATTTCGCCCCAGCATTTT.

The CDR3 region has the DNA TGTGCCAGCAGCCCAGGGGTGGCCAATCAGCCCCAGCATTTT. As protein: CASSPGVANQPQHF. The J gene is TRBJ1-5, the V gene TRBV7-9, with D perhaps matching TRBD1 (6 bases). The germline V gene has CDR1 SEHNR and CDR2 FQNEAQ (reference sequence). The CDR3 extends over 14 amino acids. Trimming removed 5 bases at V and 3 bases at J, with 11 bases between.

This chain connects TRBV5-1 to TRBJ2-1, with 7 bases aligning to TRBD1. The CDR3 covers 15 residues. V was pared by 0 bases and J by 4 bases, with 4 bases of the junction left unmatched. Germline V gene data show CDR1 as SGHRS and CDR2 as YFSETQ. CDR3 sequence reads: CASSLEGRGYNEQFF. The CDR3 DNA follows: TGCGCCAGCAGCTTGGAGGGCAGGGGGTACAATGAGCAGTTCTTC.

The V call is TRBV7-8, the J call TRBJ1-5, with 7 bases identical to TRBD1. The CDR3 extends over 14 amino acids. V was clipped by 5 bases and J by 13 bases; unmatched bases: 14. The germline CDR1 and CDR2 sequences are SGHVS and FQNEAQ. The DNA of the CDR3 is TGTGCCAGCAGCATTTCTCGACAGGGTCTATCTCAGCATTTT. It specifies CASSISRQGLSQHF.

This rearrangement joins TRBV15 to TRBJ2-7, with 7 bases matching TRBD1. The CDR3 runs to 15 residues. CDR1 and CDR2 (germline): LNHNV, YYDKDF (reference sequence). Trimming took 0 bases from V and 7 from J; bases not matched to a gene: 9. The CDR3 region has the DNA TGTGCCACCAGCAGAGAGAACAGGCCAGGGGGAGAGCAGTACTTC. The encoded protein is CATSRENRPGGEQYF.

The J gene is TRBJ2-7, the V gene TRBV18, with 10 bases that match TRBD1. After removal of 5 bases from V and 4 bases from J, the junction contained 8 bases not matched to a gene. The CDR3 is made up of 15 amino acids. CDR1 is KGHSH and CDR2 is LQKENI in the germline V gene. The CDR3 region has the DNA TGTGCCAGCTCATCCCCGGGACAGGGGAAATACGAGCAGTACTTC. Translated, it gives CASSSPGQGKYEQYF.

The J gene is TRBJ2-7, the V gene TRBV5-6; D not certain. The germline V and J ends were trimmed by 0 bases and 0 bases, with 7 bases remaining between them. The CDR3 has 14 amino acids. Germline assignment: CDR1 SGHDT and CDR2 YYEEEE. DNA of the CDR3: TGTGCCAGCAGCTTGGATGTCGGCTCCTACGAGCAGTACTTC. It specifies CASSLDVGSYEQYF.

V is TRBV2 and J is TRBJ2-5; TRBD1 matches at 9 bases. CDR1 is SNHLY and CDR2 is FYNNEI in the germline V gene. V trimming: 4 bases; J trimming: 2 bases; junction bases outside the gene matches: 5. The CDR3 sequence is 15 residues long. The DNA of the CDR3 is TGTGCCAGCAGTGGGAACAGGGGGCCTCAAGAGACCCAGTACTTC. As protein: CASSGNRGPQETQYF.

V gene TRBV11-3 combines with J gene TRBJ1-1, with 7 bases fitting TRBD1. Germline-derived CDR1 and CDR2 are SGHNT and YENEEA. V trimming: 5 bases; J trimming: 3 bases; junction bases outside the gene matches: 6. The CDR3 is 14 residues long. CDR3 nucleotide sequence: TGTGCCAGCAGCCGGGACAGTGGTGACACTGAAGCTTTCTTT. Its protein is CASSRDSGDTEAFF.

This rearrangement joins TRBV7-9 to TRBJ1-3; a possible D gene is TRBD1 (6 bases). The germline V gene encodes CDR1 SEHNR and CDR2 FQNEAQ (reference sequence). This CDR3 comprises 16 residues. V lost 4 bases to trimming and J lost 2 bases, with 15 bases between them. The CDR3 region is CASSSGTLGTGNTIYF. As DNA, the CDR3 is TGTGCCAGCAGCTCGGGGACACTTGGCACTGGAAACACCATATATTTT. The whole variable domain, filled in from reference TRBV7-9 and TRBJ1-3, reads DTGVSQNPRHKITKRGQNVTFRCDPISEHNRLYWYRQTLGQGPEFLTYFQNEAQLEKSRLLSDRFSAERPKGSFSTLEIQRTEQGDSAMYLCASSSGTLGTGNTIYFGEGSWLTVV.

The chain links TRBV18 to TRBJ2-1; 7 nucleotides line up with TRBD2. After removal of 5 bases from V and 4 bases from J, the junction contained 8 bases not matched to a gene. Looked up from germline, CDR1 is KGHSH and CDR2 is LQKENI. There are 15 residues in the CDR3. The CDR3 reads CASSARDYQYNEQFF. The CDR3 nucleotides read TGTGCCAGCTCAGCTAGGGACTACCAGTACAATGAGCAGTTCTTC.

V gene TRBV5-8 combines with J gene TRBJ2-7; the D gene is possibly TRBD1 (5 bases). The CDR3 consists of 13 residues. V lost 3 bases to trimming and J lost 5 bases, with 12 bases between them. Germline V lookup: CDR1 SGHTS, CDR2 YDEGEE. CDR3 bases: TGTGCCAGCAGCTCAGGGTGGGTAGACGAGCAGTACTTC. Encoded protein: CASSSGWVDEQYF. Based on the CDR3 plus reference TRBV5-8 and TRBJ2-7, the full variable domain is EAGVTQSPTHLIKTRGQQATLRCSPISGHTSVYWYQQALGLGLQFLLWYDEGEERNRGNFPPRFSGRQFPNYSSELNVNALELEDSALYLCASSSGWVDEQYFGPGTRLTVT.

A word on this clone: One junction end does not reproduce the germline sequence, and a read error may be involved. V gene TRBV7-7 combines with J gene TRBJ2-1; 8 nucleotides align to TRBD2. CDR3 length equals 15 residues. Germline V gene data show CDR1 as SSHAT and CDR2 as FNYEAQ (reference sequence). The CDR3 is CASSLRLANRGEQFF. CDR3 sequence (DNA): TGTGCTAGCAGCTTAAGACTAGCGAACAGAGGTGAGCAGTTCTTC.

This chain uses TRBV7-8 with TRBJ2-3; 7 nucleotides line up with TRBD2. In germline, CDR1 is SGHVS, CDR2 FQNEAQ. The CDR3 is 17 amino acids. The V and J ends lost 8 bases and 1 base, in that order; junction bases with no gene match: 15. The CDR3 coding sequence is TGTGCCAGCGGTCGGGGGGAGGGTCTGGCGGGCACAGATACGCAGTATTTT. Amino acids: CASGRGEGLAGTDTQYF.

The chain has TRBV11-2 and TRBJ1-5; no definite D call. Per germline, CDR1 SGHAT and CDR2 FQNNGV. The germline V and J ends were trimmed by 6 bases and 7 bases, with 13 bases remaining between them. The CDR3 has 13 residues. The CDR3 nucleotides are TGTGCCAGCAGTCCCGGGGTTCTCCAGCCCCAGCATTTT. It specifies CASSPGVLQPQHF.

V is TRBV5-6 and J is TRBJ2-5; 7 bases are a match to TRBD2. The CDR3 contains 14 residues. The V segment lost 3 bases and the J segment 0 bases; nucleotides outside the gene matches: 2. From germline, CDR1 is SGHDT and CDR2 YYEEEE. This chain's CDR3 is CASSSGGNQETQYF. The CDR3, as DNA: TGTGCCAGCAGCTCCGGGGGGAACCAAGAGACCCAGTACTTC.

This chain links TRBV5-6 with TRBJ1-2; D remains unclear. Germline V gene data show CDR1 as SGHDT and CDR2 as YYEEEE. The germline V and J ends were trimmed by 0 bases and 2 bases, with 14 bases remaining between them. This CDR3 is 16 amino acids long. This CDR3 is CASSLASVHYNYGYTF. CDR3 nucleotide sequence: TGTGCCAGCAGCTTGGCGTCGGTTCATTACAACTATGGCTACACCTTC.

The CDR3 spells CASSQGQVNSPLHF. The CDR3 nucleotides read TGTGCCAGCAGCCAGGGACAGGTTAATTCACCCCTCCACTTT. The genes are TRBV3-1 (or the pseudogene TRBV3-2) and TRBJ1-6, with 8 bases identical to TRBD1. CDR1 LGHDT and CDR2 YNNKEL come from the germline V gene (reference sequence). This CDR3 has 14 amino acids. Trimming at V came to 3 bases and at J to 6 bases, leaving 1 base not matched to a gene.

CDR3 in amino acids: CASSPGRGGGSFYQETQYF. CDR3 coding DNA: TGTGCCAGCAGCCCTGGTCGGGGCGGGGGGTCCTTCTACCAAGAGACCCAGTACTTC. The chain has TRBV3-1 (or the pseudogene TRBV3-2) and TRBJ2-5, with TRBD2 identical over 8 bases. With 4 bases clipped from V and 0 bases from J, the junction kept 16 bases outside the gene matches. This CDR3 has 19 residues. Per germline, CDR1 LGHDT and CDR2 YNNKEL (reference sequence).

This chain links TRBV3-1 (or the pseudogene TRBV3-2) with TRBJ2-6; D perhaps matches TRBD2 (6 bases). The CDR3 is 16 amino acids. Deletions cut 1 base from V and 2 bases from J, with 9 bases between. Germline V gene data show CDR1 as LGHDT and CDR2 as YNNKEL (reference sequence). In DNA form, the CDR3 reads TGTGCCAGCAGCCAAGGGCGCGGGGCTGGGGCCAACGTCCTGACTTTC. Amino acid sequence: CASSQGRGAGANVLTF.

The V call is TRBV7-2, the J call TRBJ2-2; 12 bases line up with TRBD2. Trimming at V came to 0 bases and at J to 3 bases, leaving 8 bases not matched to a gene. Germline V gene data show CDR1 as SGHTA and CDR2 as FQGNSA. The CDR3 is made up of 19 amino acids. This chain's CDR3 is CASSLALLAGGQDTGELFF. In DNA, the CDR3 is TGTGCCAGCAGCTTAGCGCTACTAGCGGGGGGCCAGGACACCGGGGAGCTGTTTTTT.

This sequence joins TRBV15 and TRBJ2-7; 9 bases are a match to TRBD1. There are 12 residues in the CDR3. CDR1 and CDR2 from the germline V gene are LNHNV and YYDKDF (reference sequence). CDR3 sequence (DNA): TGTGCCACCAGCAGAGAACAGGGGGCACCTGTGGTC. Translation gives CATSREQGAPVV.